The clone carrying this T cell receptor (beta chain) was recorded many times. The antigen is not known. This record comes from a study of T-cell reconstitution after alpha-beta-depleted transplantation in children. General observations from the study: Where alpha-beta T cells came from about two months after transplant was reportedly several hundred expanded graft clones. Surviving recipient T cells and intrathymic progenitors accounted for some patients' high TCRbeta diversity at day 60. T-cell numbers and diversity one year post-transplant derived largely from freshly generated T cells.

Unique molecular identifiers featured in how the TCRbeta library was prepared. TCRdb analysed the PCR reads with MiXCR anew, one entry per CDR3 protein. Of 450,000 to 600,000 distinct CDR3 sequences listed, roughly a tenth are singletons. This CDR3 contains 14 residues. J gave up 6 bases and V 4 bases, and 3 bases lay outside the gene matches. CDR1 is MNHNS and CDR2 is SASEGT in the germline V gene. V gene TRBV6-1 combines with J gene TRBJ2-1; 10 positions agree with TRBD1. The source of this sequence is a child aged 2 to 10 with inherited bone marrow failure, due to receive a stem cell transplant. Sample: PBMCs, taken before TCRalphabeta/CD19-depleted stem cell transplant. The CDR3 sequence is CASSGTGGLNEQFF. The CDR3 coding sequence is TGTGCCAGCAGTGGGACAGGGGGGCTCAATGAGCAGTTCTTC.